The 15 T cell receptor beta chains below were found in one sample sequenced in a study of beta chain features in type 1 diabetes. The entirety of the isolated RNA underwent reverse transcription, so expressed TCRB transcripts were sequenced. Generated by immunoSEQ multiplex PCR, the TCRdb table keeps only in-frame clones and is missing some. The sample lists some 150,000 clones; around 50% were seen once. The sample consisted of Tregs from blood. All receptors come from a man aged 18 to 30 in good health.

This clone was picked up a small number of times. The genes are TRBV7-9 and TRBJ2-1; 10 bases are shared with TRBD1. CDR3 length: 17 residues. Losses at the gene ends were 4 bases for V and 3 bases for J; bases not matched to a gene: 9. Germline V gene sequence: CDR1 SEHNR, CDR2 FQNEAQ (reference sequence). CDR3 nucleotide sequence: TGTGCCAGCAGCTCATCACCGGGACAGGGGAGCTACAATGAGCAGTTCTTC. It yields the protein CASSSSPGQGSYNEQFF. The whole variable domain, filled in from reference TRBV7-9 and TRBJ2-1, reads DTGVSQNPRHKITKRGQNVTFRCDPISEHNRLYWYRQTLGQGPEFLTYFQNEAQLEKSRLLSDRFSAERPKGSFSTLEIQRTEQGDSAMYLCASSSSPGQGSYNEQFFGPGTRLTVL.

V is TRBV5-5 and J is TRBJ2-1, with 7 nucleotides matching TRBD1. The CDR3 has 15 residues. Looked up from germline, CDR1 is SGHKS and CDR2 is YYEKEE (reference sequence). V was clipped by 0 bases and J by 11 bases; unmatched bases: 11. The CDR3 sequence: CASSLDSTGQFKQFF. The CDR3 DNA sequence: TGTGCCAGCAGCTTGGATTCGACAGGGCAATTTAAGCAGTTCTTC.

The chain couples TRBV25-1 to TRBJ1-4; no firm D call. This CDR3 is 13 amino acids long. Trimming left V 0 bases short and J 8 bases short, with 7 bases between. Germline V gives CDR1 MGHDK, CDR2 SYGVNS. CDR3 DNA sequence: TGTGCCAGCAGTGAATATCGAGTGGAAAAACTGTTTTTT. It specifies CASSEYRVEKLFF.

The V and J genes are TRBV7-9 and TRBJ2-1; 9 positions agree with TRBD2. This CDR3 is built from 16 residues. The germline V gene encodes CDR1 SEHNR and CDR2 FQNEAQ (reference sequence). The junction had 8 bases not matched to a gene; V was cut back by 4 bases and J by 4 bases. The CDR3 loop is CASSSDSGGAYNEQFF. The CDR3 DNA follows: TGTGCCAGCAGCTCCGATAGCGGGGGCGCATACAATGAGCAGTTCTTC.

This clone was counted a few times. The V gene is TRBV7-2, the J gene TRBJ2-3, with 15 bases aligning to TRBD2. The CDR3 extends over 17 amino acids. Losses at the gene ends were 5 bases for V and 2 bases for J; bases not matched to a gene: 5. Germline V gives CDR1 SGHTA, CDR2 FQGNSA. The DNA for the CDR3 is TGTGCCAGCAGCCCTGGGACTAGCGGGGGGTACACAGATACGCAGTATTTT. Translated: CASSPGTSGGYTDTQYF.

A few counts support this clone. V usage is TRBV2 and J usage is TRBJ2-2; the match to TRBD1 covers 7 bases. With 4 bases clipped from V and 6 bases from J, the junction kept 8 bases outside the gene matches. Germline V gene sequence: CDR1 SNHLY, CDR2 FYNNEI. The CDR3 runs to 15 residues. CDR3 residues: CASSGDRVWAGELFF. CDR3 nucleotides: TGTGCCAGCAGTGGGGACAGAGTTTGGGCCGGGGAGCTGTTTTTT.

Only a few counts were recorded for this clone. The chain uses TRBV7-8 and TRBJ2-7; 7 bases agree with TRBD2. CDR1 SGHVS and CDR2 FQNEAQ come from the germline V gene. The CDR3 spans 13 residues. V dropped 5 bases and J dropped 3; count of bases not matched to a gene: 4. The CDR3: CASSILAHYEQYF. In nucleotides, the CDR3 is TGTGCCAGCAGCATACTAGCGCACTACGAGCAGTACTTC.

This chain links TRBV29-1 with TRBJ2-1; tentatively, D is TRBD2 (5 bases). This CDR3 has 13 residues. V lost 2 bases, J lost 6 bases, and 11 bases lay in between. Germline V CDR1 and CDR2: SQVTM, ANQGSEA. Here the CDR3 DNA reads TGCAGCGTTGAAAGCCCCCTAGCCAATGAGCAGTTCTTC. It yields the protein CSVESPLANEQFF.

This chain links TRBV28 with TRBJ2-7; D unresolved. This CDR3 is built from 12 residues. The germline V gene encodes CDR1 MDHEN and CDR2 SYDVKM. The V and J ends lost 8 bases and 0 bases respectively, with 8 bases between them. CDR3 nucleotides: TGTGCCAGCGAGCACAGCTCCTACGAGCAGTACTTC. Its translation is CASEHSSYEQYF.

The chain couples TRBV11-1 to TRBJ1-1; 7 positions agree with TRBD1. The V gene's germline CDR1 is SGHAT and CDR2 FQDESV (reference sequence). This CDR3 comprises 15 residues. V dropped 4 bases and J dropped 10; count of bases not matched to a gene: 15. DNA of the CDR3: TGTGCCAGCAGCTCAGGGCCACAGGGGTCTTCGCGAGCTTTCTTT. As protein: CASSSGPQGSSRAFF.

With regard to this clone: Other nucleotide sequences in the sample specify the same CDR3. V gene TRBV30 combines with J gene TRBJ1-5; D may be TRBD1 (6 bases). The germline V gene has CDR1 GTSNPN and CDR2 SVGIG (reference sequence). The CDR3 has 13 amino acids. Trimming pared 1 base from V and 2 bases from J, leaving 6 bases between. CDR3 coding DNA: TGTGCCTGGAGTGACAGGGGCAATCAGCCCCAGCATTTT. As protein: CAWSDRGNQPQHF.

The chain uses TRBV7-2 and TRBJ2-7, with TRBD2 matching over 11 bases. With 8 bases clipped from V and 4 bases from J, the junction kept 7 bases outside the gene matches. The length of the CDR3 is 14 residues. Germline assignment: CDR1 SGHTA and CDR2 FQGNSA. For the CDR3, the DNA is TGTGCCAGCCAGATAGCGGGAGGGCCTTACGAGCAGTACTTC. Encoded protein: CASQIAGGPYEQYF.

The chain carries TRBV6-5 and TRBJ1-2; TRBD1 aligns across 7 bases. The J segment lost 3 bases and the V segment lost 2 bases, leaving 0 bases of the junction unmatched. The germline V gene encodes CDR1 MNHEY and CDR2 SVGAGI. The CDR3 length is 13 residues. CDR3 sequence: CASSYGTDYGYTF. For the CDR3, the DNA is TGTGCCAGCAGTTACGGGACAGACTATGGCTACACCTTC.

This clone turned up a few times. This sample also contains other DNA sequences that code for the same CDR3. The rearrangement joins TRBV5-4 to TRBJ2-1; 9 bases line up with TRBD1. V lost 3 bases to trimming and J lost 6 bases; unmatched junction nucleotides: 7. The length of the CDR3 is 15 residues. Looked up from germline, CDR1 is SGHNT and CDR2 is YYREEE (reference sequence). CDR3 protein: CASSSGTGWVNEQFF. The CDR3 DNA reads TGTGCCAGCAGCTCCGGGACAGGGTGGGTCAATGAGCAGTTCTTC.

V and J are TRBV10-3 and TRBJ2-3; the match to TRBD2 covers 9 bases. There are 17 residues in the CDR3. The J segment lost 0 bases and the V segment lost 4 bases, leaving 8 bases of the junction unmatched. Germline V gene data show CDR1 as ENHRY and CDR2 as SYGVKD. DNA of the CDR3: TGTGCCATCAGTGGACTAGCGGCACAAAGTAGCACAGATACGCAGTATTTT. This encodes CAISGLAAQSSTDTQYF.